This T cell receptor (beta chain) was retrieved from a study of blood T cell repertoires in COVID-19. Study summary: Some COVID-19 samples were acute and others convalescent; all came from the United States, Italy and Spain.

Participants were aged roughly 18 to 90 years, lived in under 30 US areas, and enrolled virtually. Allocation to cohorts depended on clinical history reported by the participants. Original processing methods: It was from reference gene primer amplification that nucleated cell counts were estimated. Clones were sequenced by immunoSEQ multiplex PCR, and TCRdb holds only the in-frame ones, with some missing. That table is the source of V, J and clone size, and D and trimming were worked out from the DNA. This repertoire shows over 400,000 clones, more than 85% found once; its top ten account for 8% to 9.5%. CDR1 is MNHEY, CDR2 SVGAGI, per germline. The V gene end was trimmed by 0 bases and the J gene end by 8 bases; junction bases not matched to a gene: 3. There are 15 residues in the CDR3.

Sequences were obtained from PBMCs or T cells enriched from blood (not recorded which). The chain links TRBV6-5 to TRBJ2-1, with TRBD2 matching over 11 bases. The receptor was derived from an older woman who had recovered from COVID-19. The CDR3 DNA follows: TGTGCCAGCAGTTACTCTAGCGGGGGGGCCTATGAGCAGTTCTTC. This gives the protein CASSYSSGGAYEQFF.